The subject of this entry is one T cell receptor (beta chain). Its specificity is not known. The split of CD4+ cells yielded CD45RA+ naive and CD45RA-negative memory subsets. This entry belongs to a study of shared clonotypes between healthy human individuals. Libraries were prepared by immunoSEQ multiplex PCR; TCRdb keeps only in-frame clonotypes and omits some of them. Of about 2.4 million clones listed, roughly 93% were seen once; the top ten hold around 0.4%. The study, taken as a whole, reports: Naive CD4 clonotypes were shared across several donors at 4.5% to 6.5%. Sampling involved blood alone; tissue repertoires likely differ.

From germline, CDR1 is SGHRS and CDR2 YFSETQ. The CDR3 extends over 15 amino acids. V lost 6 bases, J lost 0 bases, and 13 bases lay in between. The specimen sequenced was naive CD4+ T cells from PBMCs. The subset was: CD45RA+ positively selected. This chain connects TRBV5-1 to TRBJ2-1, with a weak D call TRBD2 (5 bases). The source is a young man in good health. Some clones in this sample may be carry-over from other donors' samples. Here the CDR3 reads CASTQGLSSYNEQFF. For the CDR3, the DNA is TGCGCCAGCACCCAAGGACTTAGCTCCTACAATGAGCAGTTCTTC.